A selection of T cell receptor beta chains follows, all from one sample in a study of shared clonotypes between healthy human individuals. Assay: immunoSEQ multiplex PCR; the TCRdb copy retains only in-frame clones and omits some. The data show 2.3 million or so clones, 90% to 95% seen once. Sequencing input: naive CD4+ T cells from PBMCs. The receptors were sampled from a man aged 18 to 29 in good health. Some clones in this sample may be carry-over from other donors' samples. The conserved cysteine and the conserved F or W are not part of the CDR3 here.

j_call v_call cdr3_aa
TRBJ2-5 TRBV10-2 ATSDSQETQY
TRBJ2-5 TRBV7-9 ASSQGLAETQY
TRBJ2-1 TRBV2 ASSDLTSFDEQF
TRBJ2-3 TRBV7-3 ASSFSRSDTQY
TRBJ2-7 TRBV4-1 ASSLRVQASGSVYEQY
TRBJ1-5 TRBV7-2 ASSLMSGDGGNQPQH
TRBJ1-4 TRBV18 ASSPIGTQNEKLF
TRBJ1-1 TRBV6-1 ASSGQGNTEAF
TRBJ2-1 TRBV15 ATSRGSLDEQF
TRBJ2-3 TRBV27 ASSLLAGELGLITDTQY
TRBJ1-1 TRBV5-1 ASSQMWGAEAF
TRBJ2-1 TRBV5-8 ASSLGGRAYNEQF
TRBJ2-7 TRBV11-2 ASSPGLAGFYEQY
TRBJ2-5 TRBV6-1 ASSERSGTSGRWETQY
TRBJ1-1 TRBV5-1 ASSLGITGMNTEAF
TRBJ2-5 TRBV7-9 ASSSGTFKETQY
TRBJ2-1 TRBV15 ATSGRGNSGSSYNEQF
TRBJ2-7 TRBV11-3 ASRTYPPWQGAVEQY
TRBJ2-1 TRBV10-3 AIASGSNEQF
TRBJ1-1 TRBV10-3 AIKGPDGNEAF
TRBJ1-2 TRBV10-3 AISEWRGRNYGYT
TRBJ2-7 TRBV7-6 ASSAETTLAGGYEQY
TRBJ2-1 TRBV5-1 ASSLLAGGSSYNEQF
TRBJ2-2 TRBV7-2 ASSLGLAGVTGELF
TRBJ2-7 TRBV6-5 ASSYRGRGFEQY
TRBJ1-4 TRBV5-1 ASSLGGNEKLF
TRBJ1-6 TRBV5-1 ASRVTGIDNSPLH
TRBJ1-1 TRBV10-3 AILGSLGGTEAF
TRBJ2-7 TRBV5-1 ASSLGQALYEQY
TRBJ1-1 TRBV30 AWSAQGATEAF
TRBJ2-5 TRBV18 ASSGQETQY
TRBJ2-5 TRBV9 ASRAGTLKETQY
TRBJ2-7 TRBV5-1 ASSFDSLYEQY
TRBJ2-2 TRBV18 ASSRTGEYTGELF
TRBJ2-2 TRBV7-9 ASSLSPGVTGELF
TRBJ2-1 TRBV7-3 ASSPGTSGYNEQF
TRBJ2-5 TRBV28 ASSSPDKQETQY
TRBJ2-5 TRBV28 ASSFGLASATQY
TRBJ2-7 TRBV7-9 ASSSPKQDRGPDEQY
TRBJ2-1 TRBV11-3 ASGLAGEDEQF
TRBJ2-7 TRBV6-1 ASSPPPGEQY
TRBJ1-2 TRBV6-5 ASSYGPGTAPYGYT
TRBJ1-4 TRBV7-2 ASSFGHPGEKLF
TRBJ2-5 TRBV18 ASSMGQGTSGETQY
TRBJ2-7 TRBV7-2 ASSPSPYTPNEQY
TRBJ2-7 TRBV2 ASSGAMSGSMQY
TRBJ2-2 TRBV28 ASSLFPGTSNTGELF
TRBJ1-5 TRBV19 ATRQGLRFQPQH
TRBJ2-7 TRBV2 ASSARTGTYEQY
TRBJ1-4 TRBV5-8 ASSLRGREKLF
TRBJ1-5 TRBV7-6 ASSDREDQPQH
TRBJ2-1 TRBV5-1 ASSFLLAGVRDEQF
TRBJ2-1 TRBV29-1 SAGILDEGQF